The present entry profiles one TCR beta chain with its context. Deletions cut 2 bases from V and 2 bases from J, with 12 bases between. The CDR3 sequence is 15 residues long. Germline V lookup: CDR1 MNHEY, CDR2 SVGAGI. The data originate from a study of shared clonotypes between healthy human individuals. Some clones are missing from TCRdb's copy, which holds only in-frame ones; the method was immunoSEQ multiplex PCR. The repertoire holds about 2.1 million clones, with around 93% as singletons. It was CD45RO-negative cells, positively selected for CCR7, that made up naive CD8 cells, with terminally differentiated effector memory CD45RA+ cells excluded.

V gene TRBV6-5 combines with J gene TRBJ1-2, with unresolved D. This TCR was sampled from a man aged 18 to 35 in good health. Some clones in this sample may be carry-over from other donors' samples. Input material: naive CD8+ T cells from PBMCs. The CDR3 is CASSYRGARNYGYTF. In DNA form, the CDR3 reads TGTGCCAGCAGTTACCGAGGCGCTAGAAACTATGGCTACACCTTC.